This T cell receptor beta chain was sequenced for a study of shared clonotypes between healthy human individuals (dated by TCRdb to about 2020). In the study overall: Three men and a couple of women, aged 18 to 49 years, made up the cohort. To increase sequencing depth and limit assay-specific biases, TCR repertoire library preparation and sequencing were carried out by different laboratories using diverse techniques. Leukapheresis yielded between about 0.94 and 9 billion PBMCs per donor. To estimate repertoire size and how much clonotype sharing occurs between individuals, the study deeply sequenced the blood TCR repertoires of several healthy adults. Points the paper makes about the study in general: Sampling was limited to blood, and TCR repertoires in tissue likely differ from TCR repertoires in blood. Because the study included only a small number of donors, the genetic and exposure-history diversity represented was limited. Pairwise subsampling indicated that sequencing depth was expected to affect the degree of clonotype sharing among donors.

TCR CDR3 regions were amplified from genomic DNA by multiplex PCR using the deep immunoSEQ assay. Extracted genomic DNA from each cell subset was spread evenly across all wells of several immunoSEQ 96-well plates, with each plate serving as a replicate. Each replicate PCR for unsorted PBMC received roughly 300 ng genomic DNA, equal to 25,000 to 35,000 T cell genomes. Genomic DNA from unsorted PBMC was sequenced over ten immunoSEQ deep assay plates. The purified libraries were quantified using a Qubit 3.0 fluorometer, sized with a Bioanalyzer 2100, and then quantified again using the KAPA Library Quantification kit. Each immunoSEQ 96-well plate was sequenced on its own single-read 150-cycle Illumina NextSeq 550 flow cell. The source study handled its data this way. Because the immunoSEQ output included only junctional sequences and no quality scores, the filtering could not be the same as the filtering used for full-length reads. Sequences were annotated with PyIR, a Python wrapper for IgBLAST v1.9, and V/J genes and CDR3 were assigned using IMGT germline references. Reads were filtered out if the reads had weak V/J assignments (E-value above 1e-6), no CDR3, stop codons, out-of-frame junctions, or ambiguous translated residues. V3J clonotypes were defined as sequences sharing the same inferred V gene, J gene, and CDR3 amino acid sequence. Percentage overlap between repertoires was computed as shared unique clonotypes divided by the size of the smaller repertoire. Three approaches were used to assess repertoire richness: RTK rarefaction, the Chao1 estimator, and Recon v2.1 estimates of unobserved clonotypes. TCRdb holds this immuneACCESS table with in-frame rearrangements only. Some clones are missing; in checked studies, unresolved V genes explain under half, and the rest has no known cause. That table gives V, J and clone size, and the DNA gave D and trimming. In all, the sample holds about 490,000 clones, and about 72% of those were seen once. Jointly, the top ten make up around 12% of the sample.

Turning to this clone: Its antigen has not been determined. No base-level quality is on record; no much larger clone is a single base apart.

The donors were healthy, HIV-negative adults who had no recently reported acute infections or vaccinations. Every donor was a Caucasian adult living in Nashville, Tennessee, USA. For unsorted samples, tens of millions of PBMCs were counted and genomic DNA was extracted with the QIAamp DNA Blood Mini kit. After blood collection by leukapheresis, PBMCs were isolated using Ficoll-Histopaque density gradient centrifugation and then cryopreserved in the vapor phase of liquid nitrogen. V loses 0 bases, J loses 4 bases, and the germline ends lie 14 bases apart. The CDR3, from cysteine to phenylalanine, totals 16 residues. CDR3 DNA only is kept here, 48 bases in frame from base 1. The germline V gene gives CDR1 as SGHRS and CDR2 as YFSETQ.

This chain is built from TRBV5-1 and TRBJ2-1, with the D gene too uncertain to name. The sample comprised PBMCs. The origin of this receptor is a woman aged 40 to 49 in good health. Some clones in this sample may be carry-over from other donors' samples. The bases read TGCGCCAGCAGCTTGGTTTCGTCGCGCGGTTACAATGAGCAGTTCTTC. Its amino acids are CASSLVSSRGYNEQFF.